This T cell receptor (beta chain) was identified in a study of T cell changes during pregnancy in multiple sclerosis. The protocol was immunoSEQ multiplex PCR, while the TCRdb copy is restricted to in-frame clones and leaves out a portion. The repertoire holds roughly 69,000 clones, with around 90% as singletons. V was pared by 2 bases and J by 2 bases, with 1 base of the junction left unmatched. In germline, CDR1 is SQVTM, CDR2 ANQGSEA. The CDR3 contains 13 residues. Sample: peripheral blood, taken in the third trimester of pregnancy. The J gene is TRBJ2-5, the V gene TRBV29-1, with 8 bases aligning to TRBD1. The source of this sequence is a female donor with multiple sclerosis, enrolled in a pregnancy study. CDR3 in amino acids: CSVERTGQETQYF. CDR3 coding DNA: TGCAGCGTTGAAAGGACAGGGCAAGAGACCCAGTACTTC. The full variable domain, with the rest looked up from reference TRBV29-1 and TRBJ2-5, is SAVISQKPSRDICQRGTSLTIQCQVDSQVTMMFWYRQQPGQSLTLIATANQGSEATYESGFVIDKFPISRPNLTFSTLTVSNMSPEDSSIYLCSVERTGQETQYFGPGTRLLVL.